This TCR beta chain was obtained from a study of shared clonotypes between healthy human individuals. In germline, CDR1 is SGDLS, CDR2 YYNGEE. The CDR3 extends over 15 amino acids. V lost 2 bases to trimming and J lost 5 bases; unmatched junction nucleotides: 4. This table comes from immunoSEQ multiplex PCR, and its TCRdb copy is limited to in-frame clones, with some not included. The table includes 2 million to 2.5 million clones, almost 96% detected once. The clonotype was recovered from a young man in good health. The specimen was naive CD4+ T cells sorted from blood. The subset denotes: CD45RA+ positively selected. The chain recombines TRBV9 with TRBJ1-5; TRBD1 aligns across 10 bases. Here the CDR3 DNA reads TGTGCCAGCAGCGTGGGACAGGGGTTGGATCAGCCCCAGCATTTT. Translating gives CASSVGQGLDQPQHF.